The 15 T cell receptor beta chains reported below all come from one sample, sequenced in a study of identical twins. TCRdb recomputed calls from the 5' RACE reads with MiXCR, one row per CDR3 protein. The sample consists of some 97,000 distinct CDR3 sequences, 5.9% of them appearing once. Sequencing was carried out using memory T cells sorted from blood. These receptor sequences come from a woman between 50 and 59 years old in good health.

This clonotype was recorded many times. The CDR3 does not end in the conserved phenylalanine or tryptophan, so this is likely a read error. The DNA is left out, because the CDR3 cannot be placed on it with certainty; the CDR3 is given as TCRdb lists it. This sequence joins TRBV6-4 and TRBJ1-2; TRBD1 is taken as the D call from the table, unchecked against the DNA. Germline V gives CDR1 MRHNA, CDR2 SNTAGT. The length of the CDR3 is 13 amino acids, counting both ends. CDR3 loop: CASGLILGQPTTH.

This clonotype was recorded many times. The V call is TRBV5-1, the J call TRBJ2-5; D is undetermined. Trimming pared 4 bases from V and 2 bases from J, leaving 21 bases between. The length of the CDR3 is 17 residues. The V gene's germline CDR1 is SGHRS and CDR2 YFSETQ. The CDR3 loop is CASSHGLTRVRQETQYF. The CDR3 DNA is TGCGCCAGCAGCCACGGCCTCACCCGCGTTCGACAAGAGACCCAGTACTTC.

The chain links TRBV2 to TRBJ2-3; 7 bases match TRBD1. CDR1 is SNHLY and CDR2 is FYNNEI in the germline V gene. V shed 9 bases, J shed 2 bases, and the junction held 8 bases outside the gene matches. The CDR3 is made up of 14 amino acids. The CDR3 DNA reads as TGTGCCAGGACCTCCGGGACAGACACAGATACGCAGTATTTT. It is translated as CARTSGTDTDTQYF.

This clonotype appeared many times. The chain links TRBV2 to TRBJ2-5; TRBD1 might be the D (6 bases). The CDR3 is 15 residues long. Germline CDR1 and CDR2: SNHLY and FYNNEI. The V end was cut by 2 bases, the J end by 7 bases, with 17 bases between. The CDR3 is CASSERGLGAGTQYF. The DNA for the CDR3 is TGTGCCAGCAGTGAACGCGGTCTGGGGGCAGGGACCCAGTACTTC.

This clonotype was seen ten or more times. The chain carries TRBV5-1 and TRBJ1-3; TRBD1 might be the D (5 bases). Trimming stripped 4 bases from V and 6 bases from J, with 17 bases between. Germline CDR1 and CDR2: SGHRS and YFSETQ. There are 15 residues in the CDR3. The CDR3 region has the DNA TGCGCCAGCAGCCGGATAGGGCAGGGTGAAAACACCATATATTTT. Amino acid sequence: CASSRIGQGENTIYF. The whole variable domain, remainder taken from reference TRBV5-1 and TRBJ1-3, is KAGVTQTPRYLIKTRGQQVTLSCSPISGHRSVSWYQQTPGQGLQFLFEYFSETQRNKGNFPGRFSGRQFSNSRSEMNVSTLELGDSALYLCASSRIGQGENTIYFGEGSWLTVV.

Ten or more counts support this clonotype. CDR3 loop: CSARDLMGQSSYNEQFF. The CDR3 DNA is TGCAGTGCTAGAGATCTTATGGGCCAGAGCTCCTACAATGAGCAGTTCTTC. This chain connects TRBV20-1 to TRBJ2-1; D gene ambiguous. This CDR3 region has 17 residues. V shed 0 bases and J shed 0 bases, with 15 bases lying between them. The germline gives CDR1 DFQATT, CDR2 SNEGSKA (reference sequence).

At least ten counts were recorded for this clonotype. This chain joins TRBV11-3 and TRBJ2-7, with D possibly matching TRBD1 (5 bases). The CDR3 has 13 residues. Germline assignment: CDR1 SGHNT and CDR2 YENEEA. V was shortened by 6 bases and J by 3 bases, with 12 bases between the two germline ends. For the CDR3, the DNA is TGTGCCAGCAGACCAGGGTCCCTCTACGAGCAGTACGTC. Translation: CASRPGSLYEQYV.

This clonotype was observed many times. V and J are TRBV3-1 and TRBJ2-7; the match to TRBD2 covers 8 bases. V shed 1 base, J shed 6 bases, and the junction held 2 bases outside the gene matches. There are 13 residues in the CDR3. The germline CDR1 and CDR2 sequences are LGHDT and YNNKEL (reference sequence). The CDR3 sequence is CASSQVAGGEQYF. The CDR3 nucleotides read TGTGCCAGCAGCCAAGTGGCGGGGGGCGAGCAGTACTTC.

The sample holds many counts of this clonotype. For the CDR3, the DNA is TGTGCCACCAGCAGAGACGGGGGGTCAACTAATGAAAAACTGTTTTTT. It is translated as CATSRDGGSTNEKLFF. The gene calls are TRBV15 and TRBJ1-4, with D maybe TRBD1 (5 bases). With 0 bases removed from V and 0 bases from J, the gap between germline ends came to 8 bases. CDR1 and CDR2 (germline): LNHNV, YYDKDF (reference sequence). The CDR3 is made up of 16 amino acids.

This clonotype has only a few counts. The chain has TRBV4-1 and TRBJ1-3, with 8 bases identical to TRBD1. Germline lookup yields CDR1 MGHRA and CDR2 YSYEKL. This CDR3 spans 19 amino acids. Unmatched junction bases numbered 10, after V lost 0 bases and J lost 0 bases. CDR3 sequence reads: CASSQDRQGARHSGNTIYF. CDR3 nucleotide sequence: TGCGCCAGCAGCCAAGATAGGCAGGGGGCTCGACACTCTGGAAACACCATATATTTT.

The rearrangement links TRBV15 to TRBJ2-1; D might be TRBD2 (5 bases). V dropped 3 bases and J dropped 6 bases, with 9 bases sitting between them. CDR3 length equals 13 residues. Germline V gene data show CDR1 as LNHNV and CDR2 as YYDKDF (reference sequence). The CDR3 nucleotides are TGTGCCACCAGCAGGGTACTAGGCAATGAGCAGTTCTTC. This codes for CATSRVLGNEQFF.

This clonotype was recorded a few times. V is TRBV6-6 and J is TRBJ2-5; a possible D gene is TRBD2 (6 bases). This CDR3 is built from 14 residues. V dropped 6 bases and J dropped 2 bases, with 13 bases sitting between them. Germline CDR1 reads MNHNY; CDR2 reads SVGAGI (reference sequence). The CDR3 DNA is TGTGCCAGCAGCCCGGGACTTTTACAAGAGACCCAGTACTTC. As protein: CASSPGLLQETQYF.

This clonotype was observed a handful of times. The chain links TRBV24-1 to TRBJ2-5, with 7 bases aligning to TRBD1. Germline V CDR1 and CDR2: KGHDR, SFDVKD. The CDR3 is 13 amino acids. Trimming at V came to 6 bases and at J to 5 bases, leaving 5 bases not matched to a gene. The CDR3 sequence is CATSTGVMETQYF. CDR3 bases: TGTGCCACCAGTACAGGGGTGATGGAGACCCAGTACTTC.

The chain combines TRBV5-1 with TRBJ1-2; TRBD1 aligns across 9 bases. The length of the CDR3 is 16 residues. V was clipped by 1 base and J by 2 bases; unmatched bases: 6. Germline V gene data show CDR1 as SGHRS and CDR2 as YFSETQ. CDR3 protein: CASSLSTGGTNYGYTF. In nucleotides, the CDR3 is TGCGCCAGCAGCTTGTCGACAGGGGGGACCAACTATGGCTACACCTTC.

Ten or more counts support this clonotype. Here the CDR3 DNA reads TGTGCCAGCGCTGGGGTTGGTAATGAAAAACTGTTTTTT. It yields the protein CASAGVGNEKLFF. The V and J genes are TRBV2 and TRBJ1-4; D remains ambiguous. Germline-derived CDR1 and CDR2 are SNHLY and FYNNEI. The CDR3 contains 13 residues. V dropped 8 bases and J dropped 4 bases, with 11 bases sitting between them.